One and the same sample provided the 16 T cell receptor beta chains below, sequenced in a study of shared clonotypes between healthy human individuals. The table came from immunoSEQ multiplex PCR; TCRdb's copy has only in-frame clones and leaves some out. The sample lists approximately 340,000 clones; 70% to 75% were seen once. The sequenced material came from memory CD4+ T cells sorted from blood. As to subset: CD45RA-negative fraction. The receptor source for this set is a man between 25 and 39 years old in good health.

CDR3 nucleotides: TGTGCTAGTGGTTTGCTGGGGGGGACAGGGGTTAACAATGAGCAGTTCTTC. Protein: CASGLLGGTGVNNEQFF. The chain is built from TRBV12-5 and TRBJ2-1, with 10 positions matching TRBD1. V was pared by 2 bases and J by 5 bases, with 9 bases of the junction left unmatched. Per the germline V gene, CDR1 is LGHNT and CDR2 is FRNRAP. The CDR3 is 17 amino acids.

The chain links TRBV7-2 to TRBJ2-1, with 13 bases aligning to TRBD2. Germline V lookup: CDR1 SGHTA, CDR2 FQGNSA. This CDR3 region has 14 residues. V lost 5 bases and J lost 8; bases outside the gene matches: 3. CDR3 protein: CASSRTSGRYEQFF. DNA for the CDR3: TGTGCCAGCAGCCGGACTAGCGGGAGATATGAGCAGTTCTTC. Looking up the rest from reference TRBV7-2 and TRBJ2-1 gives the full variable domain: GAGVSQSPSNKVTEKGKDVELRCDPISGHTALYWYRQSLGQGLEFLIYFQGNSAPDKSGLPSDRFSAERTGGSVSTLTIQRTQQEDSAVYLCASSRTSGRYEQFFGPGTRLTVL.

This clone appeared once. This chain's CDR3 is CASSELEVLQDERGAFF. The CDR3 DNA reads as TGTGCCAGCAGTGAATTAGAAGTCCTTCAGGACGAGCGGGGCGCGTTTTTT. The chain joins TRBV6-1 to TRBJ2-2; the match to TRBD2 covers 7 bases. The CDR3 loop spans 17 amino acids. Germline assignment: CDR1 MNHNS and CDR2 SASEGT. The junction had 22 bases not matched to a gene; V was cut back by 2 bases and J by 16 bases.

A single count supports this clone. The same CDR3 arises from other DNA sequences in this sample as well. The rearrangement uses TRBV2 and TRBJ1-5, with unresolved D. Trimming left V 9 bases short and J 2 bases short, with 8 bases between. Germline values: CDR1 SNHLY, CDR2 FYNNEI. This CDR3 comprises 12 residues. The CDR3 protein is CASRFGNQPQHF. Written as DNA, the CDR3 is TGTGCCAGTCGGTTTGGCAATCAGCCCCAGCATTTT.

V gene TRBV5-1 combines with J gene TRBJ2-1; TRBD2 matches 9 bases. Per germline, CDR1 SGHRS and CDR2 YFSETQ. J lost 7 bases, V lost 2 bases, and 4 bases had no gene match. CDR3 length equals 14 residues. As DNA, the CDR3 is TGCGCCAGCAGCTTTAGCGGGAGTTATAATGAGCAGTTCTTC. It specifies CASSFSGSYNEQFF.

The count of this clone is one. The same CDR3 can be traced to other DNA sequences in this sample. V usage is TRBV5-1 and J usage is TRBJ2-5; the D is unclear. The CDR3 has 12 residues. The ends were cut back, 2 bases at V and 1 base at J, with 3 bases in the middle. The germline CDR1 and CDR2 sequences are SGHRS and YFSETQ. This chain's CDR3 is CASSLIQETQYF. CDR3 bases: TGCGCCAGCAGCTTAATCCAAGAGACCCAGTACTTC.

The gene calls are TRBV7-2 and TRBJ2-3; D is unclear. V lost 1 base to trimming and J lost 11 bases, with 10 bases between them. The CDR3 is made up of 12 amino acids. Germline CDR1 and CDR2: SGHTA and FQGNSA. The CDR3 region is CASSLDDWEQYF. The CDR3 bases are TGTGCCAGCAGCTTAGATGACTGGGAGCAGTATTTT. The whole variable domain, remainder taken from reference TRBV7-2 and TRBJ2-3, is GAGVSQSPSNKVTEKGKDVELRCDPISGHTALYWYRQSLGQGLEFLIYFQGNSAPDKSGLPSDRFSAERTGGSVSTLTIQRTQQEDSAVYLCASSLDDWEQYFGPGTRLTVL.

V gene TRBV5-1 combines with J gene TRBJ2-1, with 12 bases identical to TRBD1. In germline, CDR1 is SGHRS, CDR2 YFSETQ. V was pared by 3 bases and J by 7 bases, with 14 bases of the junction left unmatched. CDR3 length: 18 amino acids. CDR3 residues: CASSYQPLGTGGGNEQFF. Written as DNA, the CDR3 is TGCGCCAGCAGCTACCAACCTTTGGGGACAGGGGGCGGGAATGAGCAGTTCTTC.

The J gene is TRBJ1-1, the V gene TRBV7-2; 7 bases are a match to TRBD1. CDR1 is SGHTA, CDR2 FQGNSA, per germline. The V segment lost 5 bases and the J segment 5 bases; nucleotides outside the gene matches: 8. The CDR3 is made up of 14 amino acids. Here the CDR3 DNA reads TGTGCCAGCAGCCTGCACAGGGGAGGAACTGAAGCTTTCTTT. This encodes CASSLHRGGTEAFF.

This sequence joins TRBV5-1 and TRBJ1-1; tentatively, D is TRBD1 (6 bases). The CDR3 is 14 residues long. Trimming cost V 0 bases and J 7 bases, with 13 bases left between them. Germline V gene lookup returns CDR1 SGHRS and CDR2 YFSETQ. As DNA, the CDR3 is TGCGCCAGCAGCTTGGTATCAGGGGACCGTGAAGCTTTCTTT. Its translation: CASSLVSGDREAFF.

The chain employs TRBV11-3 and TRBJ2-1; 7 bases line up with TRBD2. Germline CDR1 SGHNT, CDR2 YENEEA. Germline trimming cut 3 bases from V and 5 bases from J; bases unmatched to any gene: 7. The CDR3 extends over 15 amino acids. CDR3 sequence reads: CASSFREGRNNEQFF. The CDR3 bases are TGTGCCAGCAGCTTCAGGGAGGGCCGAAACAATGAGCAGTTCTTC. The full variable domain, rest sourced from reference TRBV11-3 and TRBJ2-1, is EAGVVQSPRYKIIEKKQPVAFWCNPISGHNTLYWYLQNLGQGPELLIRYENEEAVDDSQLPKDRFSAERLKGVDSTLKIQPAELGDSAVYLCASSFREGRNNEQFFGPGTRLTVL.

J is TRBJ2-3 and V is TRBV9; D unresolved. The CDR3 loop spans 16 amino acids. Germline V gives CDR1 SGDLS, CDR2 YYNGEE. V lost 3 bases and J 0 bases, leaving 14 bases between the germline ends. For the CDR3, the DNA is TGTGCCAGCAGCGGAACGAGCGAGCTTAGCACAGATACGCAGTATTTT. It yields the protein CASSGTSELSTDTQYF. Supplemented by reference TRBV9 and TRBJ2-3, the full variable domain reads DSGVTQTPKHLITATGQRVTLRCSPRSGDLSVYWYQQSLDQGLQFLIQYYNGEERAKGNILERFSAQQFPDLHSELNLSSLELGDSALYFCASSGTSELSTDTQYFGPGTRLTVL.

With respect to this clone: This sample includes further DNA sequences coding for the same CDR3. The V and J genes are TRBV2 and TRBJ2-7, with D possibly TRBD2 on 6 matching bases. V lost 5 bases and J 1 base, leaving 6 bases between the germline ends. CDR3 length: 12 amino acids. CDR1 and CDR2 (germline): SNHLY, FYNNEI. The CDR3 region has the DNA TGTGCCAGCAGTCGGGGGTCCTACGAGCAGTACTTC. Its translation is CASSRGSYEQYF.

This chain links TRBV5-1 with TRBJ2-5, with 8 bases that match TRBD1. The CDR3 sequence is 14 residues long. V was pared by 5 bases and J by 0 bases, with 3 bases of the junction left unmatched. Germline CDR1 reads SGHRS; CDR2 reads YFSETQ. CDR3 DNA: TGCGCCAGCAGTTGGACAGGGTACCAAGAGACCCAGTACTTC. It encodes CASSWTGYQETQYF. Supplemented by reference TRBV5-1 and TRBJ2-5, the full variable domain reads KAGVTQTPRYLIKTRGQQVTLSCSPISGHRSVSWYQQTPGQGLQFLFEYFSETQRNKGNFPGRFSGRQFSNSRSEMNVSTLELGDSALYLCASSWTGYQETQYFGPGTRLLVL.

The chain carries TRBV7-6 and TRBJ2-1, with D possibly TRBD2 on 6 matching bases. The germline CDR1 and CDR2 sequences are SGHVS and FNYEAQ. This CDR3 has 16 residues. V was shortened by 1 base and J by 2 bases, with 12 bases between the two germline ends. The CDR3 is CASSLGGTSPYNEQFF. DNA of the CDR3: TGTGCCAGCAGCTTAGGAGGGACTTCTCCCTACAATGAGCAGTTCTTC.

This sequence joins TRBV7-3 and TRBJ2-5; maybe TRBD1 (5 bases). The CDR3 length is 16 residues. Trimming took 4 bases from V and 1 from J, leaving 16 bases between them. Germline CDR1 SGHTA, CDR2 FQGTGA. The CDR3 loop reads CASSSTMGRSQETQYF. CDR3 in DNA: TGTGCCAGCAGCTCAACGATGGGGCGATCCCAAGAGACCCAGTACTTC. The full variable domain, rest sourced from reference TRBV7-3 and TRBJ2-5, is GAGVSQTPSNKVTEKGKYVELRCDPISGHTALYWYRQSLGQGPEFLIYFQGTGAADDSGLPNDRFFAVRPEGSVSTLKIQRTERGDSAVYLCASSSTMGRSQETQYFGPGTRLLVL.